This TCR beta chain derives from a study of T cell responses to AZD1222 COVID-19 vaccine (dated by TCRdb to the early 2020s). Broadly, across the study: AZD1222 recipients with second doses at about 4 weeks or about 12 weeks were pooled, because spike-specific TCR depth and breadth did not differ between schedules. A total of under 250 trial participants underwent TCR sequencing, of whom about 200 had received two doses of AZD1222 and approximately 26 had received two doses of the MenACWY control vaccine. Trial participants were enrolled into age subgroups of 18-55, 56-69 and 70-plus years, which contained about 150, 27 and 61 TCR-sequenced participants, respectively. Broad study findings and their caveats: Reportedly, almost half of the unique spike-specific TCRs recognized epitopes lying outside the regions that are mutated in the B.1.351 and B.1.1.7 variants. After two AZD1222 doses, both the breadth and the depth of spike-specific TCRs were significantly higher than at day 0 and than in MenACWY recipients. No day 14 peak-response samples were available, so repertoires were characterized only after the peak T cell response. The vaccine-associated CD4 TCRs covered the entire spike protein, and the dominant responses fell in regions 160-218 and 743-854. Conclusions about previously exposed vaccinees are limited, since just five or six AZD1222 recipients were seropositive for SARS-CoV-2 at baseline. In the small 56-69-year group, the increase in depth fell short of significance, most likely because of low power. Most participants were white British and females outnumbered males, and the authors suggested that clonal diversity may have been underestimated.

The germline V gene (reference sequence) gives CDR1 as LGHDT and CDR2 as YNNKEL. V gives up 1 base and J gives up 5 bases, and the segment between their germline ends measures 11 bases. The CDR3 numbers 14 residues from cysteine through phenylalanine. Kept here is only the CDR3 DNA, which spans 42 bases and is read in frame from base 1. The CDR3 regions of human TCRbeta chains were analyzed by immunosequencing. The original methods were these. Repertoire TCRs were matched against a reference library of SARS-CoV-2-specific TCRs generated with the MIRA antigen-specificity platform. Breadth was defined as the fraction of unique TCRs that were SARS-CoV-2-associated, and depth was defined as the fraction of total T cells that were SARS-CoV-2-associated. Using the MIRA data, each spike-specific TCR was assigned both to the spike region to which the TCR was reactive and to a CD4 or CD8 class. Log10-transformed breadth and depth values were compared by one-way ANOVA with Sidak's multiple comparisons tests. TCRdb holds this immuneACCESS table with in-frame rearrangements only. Some clones are missing; in checked studies, unresolved V genes explain under half, and the rest has no known cause. The V and J calls and clone size were taken over from that table, and D and trimming were inferred from the DNA. The sample profile shows roughly 99,000 clones; around 87% of them were found once. Of the sample, approximately 4% is held by the ten largest clones.

The sample's time point label, in plain terms: baseline before first vaccination. Samples from vaccinated people were obtained from the UK trials COV001 and COV002, which included a single-blind randomized controlled phase 2/3 trial of AZD1222 (ChAdOx1 nCoV-19) in healthy adults. For TCRbeta chain sequencing, PBMC samples were collected from trial participants at day 0 and at day 28 after the second dose. A remark on this clone: Its recognized antigen is unknown. No base-level quality is on record; no much larger clone is a single base apart.

The chain joins TRBV3-1 (or the pseudogene TRBV3-2) to TRBJ1-2, with a weak D call of TRBD1 (6 bases match). The receptor was isolated from an adult in good health. The source material was peripheral blood, sampled on day 0 of AZD1222 vaccination. DNA sequence: TGTGCCAGCAGCCAAGGGTACAGGGCTTATGGCTACACCTTC. It translates as CASSQGYRAYGYTF.